The 24 T cell receptor beta chains presented below share a single source sample, sequenced in a study of blood T cell repertoires in COVID-19. Sequencing was performed with immunoSEQ multiplex PCR; in TCRdb, only in-frame clones are kept and a portion is missing. The sample contains approximately 36,000 clones, roughly 80% of which appear only once. Sequencing was carried out using peripheral blood. The source of these receptors is a man in his forties or fifties with active COVID-19.

This chain connects TRBV5-1 to TRBJ2-7; the D gene is possibly TRBD2 (7 bases). Trimming cost V 4 bases and J 0 bases, with 11 bases left between them. Germline-derived CDR1 and CDR2 are SGHRS and YFSETQ. The CDR3 is made up of 14 amino acids. CDR3: CASSPRGASYEQYF. The CDR3 nucleotides are TGCGCCAGCAGCCCCCGGGGGGCCTCCTACGAGCAGTACTTC.

The chain links TRBV3-1 (or the pseudogene TRBV3-2) to TRBJ1-2; 7 nucleotides line up with TRBD1. Losses at the gene ends were 3 bases for V and 5 bases for J; bases not matched to a gene: 6. From germline, CDR1 is LGHDT and CDR2 YNNKEL (reference sequence). The CDR3 runs to 14 residues. CDR3 bases: TGTGCCAGCAGCCATAGGGGGCGTTGGTATGGCTACACCTTC. Encoded protein: CASSHRGRWYGYTF.

The CDR3 nucleotides are TGCGCCAGCAGCTTGCGCGAGAGGATAGAGACCCAGTACTTC. Protein: CASSLRERIETQYF. The chain links TRBV5-1 to TRBJ2-5; D uncertain. Germline V gene lookup returns CDR1 SGHRS and CDR2 YFSETQ. The CDR3 length is 14 residues. Trimming took 1 base from V and 4 from J, leaving 11 bases between them.

The gene calls are TRBV18 and TRBJ1-1; tentative D call: TRBD1 (5 bases). The V gene lost 2 bases and the J gene lost 1 base, with 14 bases spanning the gap. Germline V gene lookup returns CDR1 KGHSH and CDR2 LQKENI. The CDR3 is 16 amino acids. The CDR3 DNA reads as TGTGCCAGCTCACCAATAGGGGCGACTTCGAACACTGAAGCTTTCTTT. This gives the protein CASSPIGATSNTEAFF.

The chain uses TRBV5-4 and TRBJ1-5; a possible D gene is TRBD1 (5 bases). The germline CDR1 and CDR2 sequences are SGHNT and YYREEE (reference sequence). The germline V and J ends were trimmed by 1 base and 0 bases, with 20 bases remaining between them. CDR3 length: 19 amino acids. CDR3 DNA: TGTGCCAGCAGCTTGCTCCCGCAGGGAAAGTTTCGTAGCAATCAGCCCCAGCATTTT. It yields the protein CASSLLPQGKFRSNQPQHF.

V gene TRBV6-2 or TRBV6-3 combines with J gene TRBJ2-4; D is unresolved. This CDR3 is built from 15 residues. Germline V gene sequence: CDR1 MNHEY, CDR2 SVGEGT. V dropped 2 bases and J dropped 6 bases, with 14 bases sitting between them. DNA of the CDR3: TGTGCCAGCAGTTACGGGCCACCCCCCCGAAACATTCAGTACTTC. Translation: CASSYGPPPRNIQYF.

The V call is TRBV3-1 (or the pseudogene TRBV3-2), the J call TRBJ2-3; TRBD2 matches at 9 bases. Trimming at V came to 0 bases and at J to 5 bases, leaving 12 bases not matched to a gene. Per germline, CDR1 LGHDT and CDR2 YNNKEL (reference sequence). This CDR3 is 18 amino acids long. The CDR3 here is CASSQDYGGGAGGDTQYF. In nucleotides, the CDR3 is TGTGCCAGCAGCCAAGATTACGGCGGGGGGGCCGGTGGAGATACGCAGTATTTT.

V and J are TRBV18 and TRBJ1-2, with 8 bases lining up with TRBD1. The CDR3 consists of 16 residues. CDR1 and CDR2 from the germline V gene are KGHSH and LQKENI. V shed 3 bases, J shed 3 bases, and the junction held 9 bases outside the gene matches. CDR3 DNA sequence: TGTGCCAGCTCACCCGACTCAGGGGGCGGATACTATGGCTACACCTTC. Protein: CASSPDSGGGYYGYTF.

This chain links TRBV6-2 or TRBV6-3 with TRBJ2-5, with 15 bases fitting TRBD2. Germline-derived CDR1 and CDR2 are MNHEY and SVGEGT. CDR3 size: 17 residues. After removal of 6 bases from V and 5 bases from J, the junction contained 10 bases not matched to a gene. CDR3 DNA sequence: TGTGCCAGCAGCCCCGGACTAGCGGGGGGGCGGTGGGAGACCCAGTACTTC. It translates to CASSPGLAGGRWETQYF.

The chain joins TRBV19 to TRBJ1-2, with a weak D call TRBD1 (5 bases). The CDR3 has 18 amino acids. Germline loops: CDR1 LNHDA, CDR2 SQIVND (reference sequence). Trimming took 2 bases from V and 4 from J, leaving 23 bases between them. This CDR3 reads CASSIRRGGGYDPYGYTF. CDR3 nucleotide sequence: TGTGCCAGTAGTATAAGACGAGGTGGGGGGTACGACCCCTATGGCTACACCTTC.

The chain has TRBV10-3 and TRBJ2-1; D is possibly TRBD1 (5 bases). The CDR3 is 15 amino acids. Germline values: CDR1 ENHRY, CDR2 SYGVKD. Trimming took off 4 bases at V and 9 bases at J, with 19 bases between the two ends. DNA for the CDR3: TGTGCCATCAGTGTCTCCAAGGGGTTGAATGGTGAGCAGTTCTTC. It specifies CAISVSKGLNGEQFF.

This chain connects TRBV18 to TRBJ2-2; the D gene is possibly TRBD2 (5 bases). The CDR3 consists of 13 residues. Germline loops: CDR1 KGHSH, CDR2 LQKENI. V dropped 0 bases and J dropped 6 bases, with 5 bases sitting between them. CDR3 nucleotide sequence: TGTGCCAGCTCACCACCGCGGGCCGGGGAGCTGTTTTTT. It encodes CASSPPRAGELFF.

The chain employs TRBV19 and TRBJ2-3; D is perhaps TRBD2 (6 bases). V lost 4 bases and J 6 bases, leaving 17 bases between the germline ends. Germline V lookup: CDR1 LNHDA, CDR2 SQIVND (reference sequence). The CDR3 has 15 residues. This CDR3 is CASSRGEKNGDTQYF. Written as DNA, the CDR3 is TGTGCCAGTAGTAGGGGGGAGAAAAACGGCGATACGCAGTATTTT.

V gene TRBV27 combines with J gene TRBJ1-6; possible D gene TRBD1, 5 bases. There are 17 residues in the CDR3. V was trimmed by 0 bases and J by 6 bases, leaving 15 bases between them. Germline values: CDR1 MNHEY, CDR2 SMNVEV (reference sequence). In nucleotides, the CDR3 is TGTGCCAGCAGTTTATCGTCAGGGTGGGATTCTAATTCACCCCTCCACTTT. This sequence encodes CASSLSSGWDSNSPLHF.

This clone appeared once. The chain carries TRBV18 and TRBJ2-5; 12 bases are shared with TRBD1. Germline V gene lookup returns CDR1 KGHSH and CDR2 LQKENI. Unmatched junction bases numbered 6, after V lost 2 bases and J lost 5 bases. This CDR3 spans 16 amino acids. In DNA, the CDR3 is TGTGCCAGCTCACCAGGAGGGACAGGGGGCTTTGAGACCCAGTACTTC. It specifies CASSPGGTGGFETQYF.

V and J are TRBV19 and TRBJ2-1, with D possibly TRBD1 on 6 matching bases. Germline lookup yields CDR1 LNHDA and CDR2 SQIVND (reference sequence). The CDR3 contains 15 residues. The germline V and J ends were trimmed by 3 bases and 0 bases, with 9 bases remaining between them. The CDR3 protein is CASSIQGTSYNEQFF. In DNA, the CDR3 is TGTGCCAGTAGTATTCAGGGGACCTCCTACAATGAGCAGTTCTTC.

The chain joins TRBV14 to TRBJ1-2; no clear D. Germline CDR1 reads SGHDN; CDR2 reads FVKESK. V was cut by 0 bases and J by 4 bases, with 6 bases left in between. This CDR3 is 13 amino acids long. The CDR3 region is CASSQDQVYGYTF. CDR3 nucleotide sequence: TGTGCCAGCAGCCAAGATCAGGTCTATGGCTACACCTTC. Full variable domain (remainder filled in from reference TRBV14 and TRBJ1-2): EAGVTQFPSHSVIEKGQTVTLRCDPISGHDNLYWYRRVMGKEIKFLLHFVKESKQDESGMPNNRFLAERTGGTYSTLKVQPAELEDSGVYFCASSQDQVYGYTFGSGTRLTVV.

J is TRBJ2-7 and V is TRBV5-1, with TRBD1 as a possible D gene (6 bases). The V and J ends lost 1 base and 4 bases respectively, with 12 bases between them. The CDR3 sequence is 14 residues long. Germline V gene sequence: CDR1 SGHRS, CDR2 YFSETQ. The CDR3 coding sequence is TGCGCCAGCAGCTTGCAACAGGGTGGATACGAGCAGTACTTC. It is translated as CASSLQQGGYEQYF.

The rearrangement uses TRBV5-4 and TRBJ2-4; 13 nucleotides line up with TRBD2. CDR1 and CDR2 (germline): SGHNT, YYREEE (reference sequence). V shed 4 bases, J shed 7 bases, and the junction held 11 bases outside the gene matches. This CDR3 comprises 17 residues. CDR3: CASSPRLAGGSSNIQYF. The CDR3 DNA follows: TGTGCCAGCAGCCCACGACTAGCGGGGGGCTCGTCGAACATTCAGTACTTC.

The rearrangement uses TRBV19 and TRBJ1-1, with 9 bases matching TRBD1. Trimming cost V 6 bases and J 3 bases; bases outside gene matches: 11. This CDR3 is 16 amino acids long. Germline CDR1 and CDR2: LNHDA and SQIVND (reference sequence). The CDR3 DNA reads TGTGCCAGTAGCCATCCCCGGACAGGGGCGTACACTGAAGCTTTCTTT. It codes for CASSHPRTGAYTEAFF.

This clone was seen a handful of times. V gene TRBV6-1 combines with J gene TRBJ2-1; 7 positions match TRBD1. Looked up from germline, CDR1 is MNHNS and CDR2 is SASEGT. The CDR3 has 16 amino acids. The ends lost 3 bases at V and 4 bases at J; junction bases unmatched: 9. This chain's CDR3 is CASSDRGQRYYNEQFF. As DNA, the CDR3 is TGTGCCAGCAGTGATAGGGGACAGCGCTATTACAATGAGCAGTTCTTC.

The rearrangement links TRBV12-5 to TRBJ2-5; no clear D. Between the trimmed V and J ends, which lost 1 base and 5 bases, there was a span of 5 bases. CDR1 LGHNT and CDR2 FRNRAP come from the germline V gene. CDR3 length: 12 residues. The CDR3 loop is CASGLDGETQYF. CDR3 DNA sequence: TGTGCTAGTGGTTTGGACGGGGAGACCCAGTACTTC.

This chain connects TRBV5-5 to TRBJ2-7; TRBD1 matches 9 bases. After removal of 0 bases from V and 3 bases from J, the junction contained 7 bases not matched to a gene. The CDR3 has 16 residues. Germline V lookup: CDR1 SGHKS, CDR2 YYEKEE (reference sequence). This CDR3 reads CASSLALTGGNYEQYF. CDR3 nucleotides: TGTGCCAGCAGCTTGGCCTTGACAGGGGGTAACTACGAGCAGTACTTC.

This clone was recorded a few times. J is TRBJ1-2 and V is TRBV24-1; 9 bases fit TRBD1. This CDR3 spans 14 amino acids. V dropped 2 bases and J dropped 6; count of bases not matched to a gene: 3. Germline V gene sequence: CDR1 KGHDR, CDR2 SFDVKD. The CDR3 sequence is CATSDSRTGDGYTF. CDR3 bases: TGTGCCACCAGTGATTCTAGGACAGGGGATGGCTACACCTTC.